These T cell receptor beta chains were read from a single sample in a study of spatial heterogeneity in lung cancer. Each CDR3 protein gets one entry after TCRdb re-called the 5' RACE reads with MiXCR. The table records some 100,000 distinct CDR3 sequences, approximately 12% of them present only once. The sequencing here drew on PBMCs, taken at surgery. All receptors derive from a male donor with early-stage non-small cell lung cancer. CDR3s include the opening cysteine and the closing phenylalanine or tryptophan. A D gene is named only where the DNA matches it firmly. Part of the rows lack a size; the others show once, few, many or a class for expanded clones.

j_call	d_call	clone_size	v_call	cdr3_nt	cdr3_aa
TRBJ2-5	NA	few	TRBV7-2	TGTGCCAGCAGCTTATTGGGGCAAGAGACCCAGTACTTC	CASSLLGQETQYF
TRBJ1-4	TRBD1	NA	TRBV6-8	TGTGCCAGCAGTTACTCCTACGTGGGACAGGAAGCAACTAATGAAAAACTGTTTTTT	CASSYSYVGQEATNEKLFF
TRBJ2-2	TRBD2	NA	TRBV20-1	TGCAGTGCTAGAGACAAACTAGCGGCCACCGGGGAGCTGTTTTTT	CSARDKLAATGELFF
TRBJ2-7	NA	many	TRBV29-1	TGCAGCGTTGGGCGGGATTACGAGCAGTACTTC	CSVGRDYEQYF
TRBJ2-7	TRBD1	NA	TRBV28	TGTGCCACCGGCCGGGACAGGGGGTACGAGCAGTACTTC	CATGRDRGYEQYF
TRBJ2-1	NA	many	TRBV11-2	TGTGCCAGCAGCTCACTCGGACTACGTAGCTATGAGCAGTTCTTC	CASSSLGLRSYEQFF
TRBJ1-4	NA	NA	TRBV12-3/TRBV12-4	TGTGCCAGCAGACGGACACAACTGCTTAATGAAAAACTGTTTTTT	CASRRTQLLNEKLFF
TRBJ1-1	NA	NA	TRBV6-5	TGTGCCAGCAGTAACAGGGTTCAAGCTTTCTTT	CASSNRVQAFF
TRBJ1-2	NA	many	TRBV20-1	TGCAGTGCCGAAATACTATTGACAGGAGCTACCAAACAGGGCTACACCTTC	CSAEILLTGATKQGYTF
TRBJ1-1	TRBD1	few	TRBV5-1	TGCGCCAGCAGCCGAAGACAGGGTGACACTGAAGCTTTCTTT	CASSRRQGDTEAFF
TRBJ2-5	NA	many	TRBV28	TGTGCCAGCAGTTCCCAATATGAGACCCAGTACTTC	CASSSQYETQYF
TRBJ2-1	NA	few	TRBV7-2	TGTGCCAGCAGCCGAGGCGCTAGCTCCTACAATGAGCAGTTCTTC	CASSRGASSYNEQFF
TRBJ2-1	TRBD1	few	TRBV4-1	TGCGCCAGCAGGACAGGGGGTTCCTCTGACAATGAGCAGTTCTTC	CASRTGGSSDNEQFF
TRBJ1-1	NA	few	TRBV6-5	TGTGCCAGCACCCTTACGTCGGCAGGGACTGAAGCTTTCTTT	CASTLTSAGTEAFF
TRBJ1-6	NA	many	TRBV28	TGTGCCAGCAGGTCCCAATTGAGGCCCCCGAACCCTAATTCACCCCTCCACTTT	CASRSQLRPPNPNSPLHF
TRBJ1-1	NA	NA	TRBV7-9	TGTGCCAGCAGCCCGTTCGGGACACCGAACACTGAAGCTTTCTTT	CASSPFGTPNTEAFF
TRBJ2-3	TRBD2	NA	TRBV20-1	TGCAGTGCTAAGGGGAGGGTCTGGACAGATACGCAGTATTTT	CSAKGRVWTDTQYF
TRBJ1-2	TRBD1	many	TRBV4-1	TGCGCCAGCAGCCAACAGACAGGGGGCGGCTATGGCTACACCTTC	CASSQQTGGGYGYTF
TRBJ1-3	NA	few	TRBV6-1	TGTGCCAGCAGCGAAGAGGCATGGGGGTACTCTGGAAACACCATATATTTT	CASSEEAWGYSGNTIYF
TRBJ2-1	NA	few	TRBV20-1	TGCAGTGCGAGCCCCAGATACTCCTACAATGAGCAGTTCTTC	CSASPRYSYNEQFF
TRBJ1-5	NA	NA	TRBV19	TGTGCCAGTAGTACGGGGGACGGACTATATCAGCCCCAGCATTTT	CASSTGDGLYQPQHF
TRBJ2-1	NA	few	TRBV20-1	TGCAGTGCTAGAGCTAGCAATGAGCAGTTCTTC	CSARASNEQFF
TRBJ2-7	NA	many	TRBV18	TGTGCCAGCTCGTCCGGGGCCAGGGCGAGGGAGCAGTACTTC	CASSSGARAREQYF
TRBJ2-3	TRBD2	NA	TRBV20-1	TGCAGTGCTACTTTACTAGCGGGACGAGTCGCAGATACGCAGTATTTT	CSATLLAGRVADTQYF
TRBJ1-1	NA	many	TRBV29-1	TGCAGCGGCAGAATTGCAGAGGAGGCTTTCTTT	CSGRIAEEAFF
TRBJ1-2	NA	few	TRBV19	TGTGCCAGTACTCAGGGAATCTATGGCTACACCTTC	CASTQGIYGYTF